The 20 T cell receptor beta chains below were found in one sample sequenced in a study of T cell responses to AZD1222 COVID-19 vaccine. The protocol was immunoSEQ multiplex PCR, while the TCRdb copy is restricted to in-frame clones and leaves out a portion. The table lists under 150,000 clones, roughly 90% of them singletons, with 1.5% to 2% in the top ten. Sequencing used peripheral blood, obtained 28 days after the second AZD1222 dose. The source of these receptors is an adult who received the AZD1222 COVID-19 vaccine.

V is TRBV5-8 and J is TRBJ1-6; no firm D call. V lost 1 base and J lost 0, with 14 bases in between. Looked up from germline, CDR1 is SGHTS and CDR2 is YDEGEE. The CDR3 runs 18 residues. Here the CDR3 reads CASSLNSKASSYNSPLHF. As DNA, the CDR3 is TGTGCCAGCAGCTTGAACAGCAAAGCCAGCTCCTATAATTCACCCCTCCACTTT.

The CDR3 spells CASSLEEHRASPLHF. CDR3 sequence (DNA): TGCGCCAGCAGCTTGGAGGAACATCGAGCCTCACCCCTCCACTTT. The V gene is TRBV5-1, the J gene TRBJ1-6; D remains ambiguous. Germline values: CDR1 SGHRS, CDR2 YFSETQ. The CDR3 totals 15 residues. V was pared by 0 bases and J by 10 bases, with 14 bases between.

This clone occurred a few times. CDR3: CASNWDRERNTEAFF. CDR3 coding DNA: TGTGCCAGCAATTGGGACAGGGAGAGGAACACTGAAGCTTTCTTT. J is TRBJ1-1 and V is TRBV6-5; 9 nucleotides line up with TRBD1. Trimming at V came to 7 bases and at J to 1 base, leaving 7 bases not matched to a gene. Germline assignment: CDR1 MNHEY and CDR2 SVGAGI. This CDR3 region has 15 residues.

The chain uses TRBV7-9 and TRBJ1-2, with TRBD1 matching 8 bases. The V gene's germline CDR1 is SEHNR and CDR2 FQNEAQ (reference sequence). V was clipped by 4 bases and J by 0 bases; unmatched bases: 16. The CDR3 runs 19 residues. CDR3 nucleotide sequence: TGTGCCAGCAGCTCAAAAGGCGCCGACCGACAGGGGCCTAACTATGGCTACACCTTC. This sequence encodes CASSSKGADRQGPNYGYTF.

This chain links TRBV7-2 with TRBJ2-7; tentatively, D is TRBD2 (5 bases). V lost 1 base to trimming and J lost 1 base, with 11 bases between them. The CDR3 is made up of 15 amino acids. Looked up from germline, CDR1 is SGHTA and CDR2 is FQGNSA. The CDR3: CASSLDWRASYEQYF. Here the CDR3 DNA reads TGTGCCAGCAGCTTAGACTGGCGGGCTTCCTACGAGCAGTACTTC.

This chain joins TRBV11-2 and TRBJ2-2; D is perhaps TRBD1 (5 bases). CDR1 is SGHAT, CDR2 FQNNGV, per germline. The V gene lost 2 bases and the J gene lost 6 bases, with 13 bases spanning the gap. This CDR3 is built from 15 residues. The CDR3 region is CASSLPSRVSGELFF. CDR3 nucleotides: TGTGCCAGCAGCTTACCCAGCAGGGTATCCGGGGAGCTGTTTTTT. The whole variable domain, remainder taken from reference TRBV11-2 and TRBJ2-2, is EAGVAQSPRYKIIEKRQSVAFWCNPISGHATLYWYQQILGQGPKLLIQFQNNGVVDDSQLPKDRFSAERLKGVDSTLKIQPAKLEDSAVYLCASSLPSRVSGELFFGEGSRLTVL.

This chain links TRBV7-7 with TRBJ1-4, with TRBD1 matching over 7 bases. The CDR3 totals 15 residues. Germline CDR1 reads SSHAT; CDR2 reads FNYEAQ (reference sequence). V was clipped by 5 bases and J by 5 bases; unmatched bases: 8. Written as DNA, the CDR3 is TGTGCCAGCAGCCAAGGGACAGCTCTAAATGAAAAACTGTTTTTT. Translated: CASSQGTALNEKLFF.

CDR3 region: CASSLAGGTNEQFF. The CDR3 nucleotides are TGTGCCAGCAGCTTAGCGGGAGGGACTAATGAGCAGTTCTTC. The chain couples TRBV28 to TRBJ2-1, with 11 positions matching TRBD2. The junction had 5 bases not matched to a gene; V was cut back by 6 bases and J by 7 bases. CDR1 MDHEN and CDR2 SYDVKM come from the germline V gene. The CDR3 runs to 14 residues. The variable domain in full, completed from reference TRBV28 and TRBJ2-1, reads DVKVTQSSRYLVKRTGEKVFLECVQDMDHENMFWYRQDPGLGLRLIYFSYDVKMKEKGDIPEGYSVSREKKERFSLILESASTNQTSMYLCASSLAGGTNEQFFGPGTRLTVL.

The gene calls are TRBV10-3 and TRBJ2-3; tentatively, D is TRBD1 (6 bases). The CDR3 spans 14 residues. Per germline, CDR1 ENHRY and CDR2 SYGVKD. Trimming removed 6 bases at V and 0 bases at J, with 10 bases between. The CDR3 sequence: CAIRRQESTDTQYF. The CDR3 bases are TGTGCCATCAGAAGACAGGAAAGCACAGATACGCAGTATTTT.

CDR3 region: CASSHIVGGGTEAFF. The CDR3 coding sequence is TGTGCCAGCAGCCACATAGTCGGAGGGGGCACTGAAGCTTTCTTT. The genes are TRBV7-2 and TRBJ1-1, with D possibly matching TRBD1 (6 bases). Per the germline V gene, CDR1 is SGHTA and CDR2 is FQGNSA. There are 15 residues in the CDR3. The V and J ends lost 5 bases and 4 bases respectively, with 17 bases between them.

The chain is built from TRBV9 and TRBJ1-2, with TRBD1 as a possible D gene (6 bases). Trimming removed 0 bases at V and 8 bases at J, with 20 bases between. CDR1 and CDR2 from the germline V gene are SGDLS and YYNGEE. There are 16 residues in the CDR3. CDR3 DNA: TGTGCCAGCAGCGTAGAGGTCCTTCCGGGGGCGCTAGGCTACACCTTC. Residues: CASSVEVLPGALGYTF.

The chain combines TRBV4-3 with TRBJ2-7; 9 nucleotides line up with TRBD1. J gave up 3 bases and V 2 bases, and 5 bases lay outside the gene matches. This CDR3 region has 15 residues. The germline gives CDR1 LGHNA, CDR2 YSLEER. The CDR3 loop reads CASSQSPGQGYEQYF. The CDR3 DNA reads as TGCGCCAGCAGCCAATCACCGGGACAGGGCTACGAGCAGTACTTC.

V usage is TRBV28 and J usage is TRBJ2-1; D ambiguous. Trimming took off 4 bases at V and 0 bases at J, with 10 bases between the two ends. The CDR3 totals 15 residues. Germline lookup yields CDR1 MDHEN and CDR2 SYDVKM. In DNA, the CDR3 is TGTGCCAGCAGTTCGCAGGTCGTCTCCTACAATGAGCAGTTCTTC. It is translated as CASSSQVVSYNEQFF.

This clone was counted once. The CDR3: CASSQGGTGYGNTIYF. The CDR3 DNA reads TGTGCCAGCAGCCAAGGTGGGACAGGGTATGGAAACACCATATATTTT. The chain carries TRBV4-2 and TRBJ1-3, with TRBD1 matching over 9 bases. The CDR3 has 16 amino acids. Per the germline V gene, CDR1 is LGHNA and CDR2 is YNFKEQ. V gave up 1 base and J gave up 3 bases; unmatched junction bases: 4.

A single count supports this clone. The chain joins TRBV5-6 to TRBJ2-7; perhaps TRBD1 as D (6 bases). The germline gives CDR1 SGHDT, CDR2 YYEEEE. The length of the CDR3 is 14 residues. V lost 2 bases and J lost 3, with 12 bases in between. In DNA form, the CDR3 reads TGTGCCAGCAGCTTCGGACAGAACAACTACGAGCAGTACGTC. It is translated as CASSFGQNNYEQYV.

In this sample, this clone turned up a few times. The chain employs TRBV11-2 and TRBJ1-2, with TRBD1 matching over 9 bases. The CDR3 length is 14 residues. CDR1 and CDR2 from the germline V gene are SGHAT and FQNNGV. The trim removed 3 bases at V and 6 bases at J, leaving 5 bases unmatched. The CDR3 DNA reads TGTGCCAGCAGCTTGACAGGGGGACCTCATGGCTACACCTTC. Translation: CASSLTGGPHGYTF.

The chain has TRBV30 and TRBJ2-5, with D possibly being TRBD1 or TRBD2 (5 bases each). The germline V gene has CDR1 GTSNPN and CDR2 SVGIG (reference sequence). Between the trimmed V and J ends, which lost 3 bases and 7 bases, there was a span of 21 bases. This CDR3 is built from 15 residues. CDR3 amino acids: CAWREPLGAGRTQYF. As DNA, the CDR3 is TGTGCCTGGAGGGAACCCCTAGGGGCGGGTCGGACCCAGTACTTC. Full variable domain (outside the CDR3, taken from reference TRBV30 and TRBJ2-5): SQTIHQWPATLVQPVGSPLSLECTVEGTSNPNLYWYRQAAGRGLQLLFYSVGIGQISSEVPQNLSASRPQDRQFILSSKKLLLSDSGFYLCAWREPLGAGRTQYFGPGTRLLVL.

About this clone itself: At one end the junction does not follow the germline gene, possibly because of a read error. The rearrangement joins TRBV2 to TRBJ1-1, with 7 bases that match TRBD1. Per germline, CDR1 SNHLY and CDR2 FYNNEI. The CDR3 totals 14 residues. The CDR3 DNA follows: TGTGCCAGCAGCGAAGGGGGCATATACACTGAAGCTTTCTTT. It yields the protein CASSEGGIYTEAFF.

J is TRBJ2-1 and V is TRBV11-2; tentatively, D is TRBD2 (6 bases). V gave up 2 bases and J gave up 4 bases, with 9 bases separating them. Germline V lookup: CDR1 SGHAT, CDR2 FQNNGV. CDR3 size: 14 residues. The CDR3 reads CASSLLAQYNEQFF. The CDR3 nucleotides are TGTGCCAGCAGCTTACTAGCGCAGTACAATGAGCAGTTCTTC.

The gene calls are TRBV7-3 and TRBJ2-3; D might be TRBD2 (5 bases). This CDR3 contains 16 residues. Trimming removed 7 bases from V and 3 bases from J, with 20 bases in between. Looked up from germline, CDR1 is SGHTA and CDR2 is FQGTGA. The CDR3 bases are TGTGCCAGCACCCTTACCGCCCTAGCAGCGACAGATACGCAGTATTTT. It yields the protein CASTLTALAATDTQYF.